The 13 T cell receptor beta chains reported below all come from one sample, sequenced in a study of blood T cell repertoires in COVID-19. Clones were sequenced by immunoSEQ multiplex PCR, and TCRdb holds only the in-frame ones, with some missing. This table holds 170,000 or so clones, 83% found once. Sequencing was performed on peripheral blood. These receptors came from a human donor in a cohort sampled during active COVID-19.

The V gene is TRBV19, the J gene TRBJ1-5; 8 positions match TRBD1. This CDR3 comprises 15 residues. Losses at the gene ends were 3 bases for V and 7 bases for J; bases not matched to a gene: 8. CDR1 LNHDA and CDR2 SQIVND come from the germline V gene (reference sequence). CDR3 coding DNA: TGTGCCAGTAGTATGGCGCAGGGGGCGAGGCAGCCCCAGCATTTT. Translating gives CASSMAQGARQPQHF.

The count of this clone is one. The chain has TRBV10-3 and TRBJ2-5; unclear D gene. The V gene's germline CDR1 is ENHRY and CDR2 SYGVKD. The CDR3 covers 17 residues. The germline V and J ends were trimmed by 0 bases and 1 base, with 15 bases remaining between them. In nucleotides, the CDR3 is TGTGCCATCAGTGAGTCGATGAATGAGAGAGGCCAAGAGACCCAGTACTTC. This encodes CAISESMNERGQETQYF.

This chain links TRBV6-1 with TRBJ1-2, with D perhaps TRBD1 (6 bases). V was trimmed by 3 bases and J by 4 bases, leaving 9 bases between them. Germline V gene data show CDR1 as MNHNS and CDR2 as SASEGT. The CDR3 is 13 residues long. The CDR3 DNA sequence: TGTGCCAGCAGTGACAGGGGAGTCTATGGCTACACCTTC. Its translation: CASSDRGVYGYTF.

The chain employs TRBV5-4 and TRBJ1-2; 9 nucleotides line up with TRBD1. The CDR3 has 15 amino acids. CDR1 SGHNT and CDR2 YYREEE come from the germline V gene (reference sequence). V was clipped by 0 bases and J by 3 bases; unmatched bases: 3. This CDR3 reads CASSLGGQGHYGYTF. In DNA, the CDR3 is TGTGCCAGCAGCTTGGGTGGACAGGGGCACTATGGCTACACCTTC.

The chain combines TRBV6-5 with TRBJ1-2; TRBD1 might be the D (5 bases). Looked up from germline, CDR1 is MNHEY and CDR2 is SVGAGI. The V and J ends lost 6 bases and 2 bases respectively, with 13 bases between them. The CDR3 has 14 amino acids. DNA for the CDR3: TGTGCCAGCAGGGGGGGACGGATGAACTATGGCTACACCTTC. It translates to CASRGGRMNYGYTF.

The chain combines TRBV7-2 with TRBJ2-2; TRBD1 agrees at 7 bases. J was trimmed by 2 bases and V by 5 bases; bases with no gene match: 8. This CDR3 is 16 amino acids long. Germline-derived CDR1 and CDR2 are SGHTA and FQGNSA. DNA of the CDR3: TGTGCCAGCAGCCCCCGACAGGGTTTAAACACCGGGGAGCTGTTTTTT. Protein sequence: CASSPRQGLNTGELFF. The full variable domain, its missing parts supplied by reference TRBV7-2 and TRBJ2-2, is GAGVSQSPSNKVTEKGKDVELRCDPISGHTALYWYRQSLGQGLEFLIYFQGNSAPDKSGLPSDRFSAERTGGSVSTLTIQRTQQEDSAVYLCASSPRQGLNTGELFFGEGSRLTVL.

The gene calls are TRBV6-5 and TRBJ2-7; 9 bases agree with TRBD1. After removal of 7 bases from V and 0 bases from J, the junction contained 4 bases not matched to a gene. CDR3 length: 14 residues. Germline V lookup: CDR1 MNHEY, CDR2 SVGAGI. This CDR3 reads CASTGTGFSYEQYF. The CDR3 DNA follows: TGTGCCAGCACTGGGACAGGGTTCTCCTACGAGCAGTACTTC.

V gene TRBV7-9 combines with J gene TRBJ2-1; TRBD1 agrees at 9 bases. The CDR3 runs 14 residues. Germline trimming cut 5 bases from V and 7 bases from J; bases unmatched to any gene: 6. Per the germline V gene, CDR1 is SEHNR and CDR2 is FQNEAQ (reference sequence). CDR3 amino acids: CASSNDRGRNEQFF. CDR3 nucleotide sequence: TGTGCCAGCAGCAATGACAGGGGGAGGAATGAGCAGTTCTTC.

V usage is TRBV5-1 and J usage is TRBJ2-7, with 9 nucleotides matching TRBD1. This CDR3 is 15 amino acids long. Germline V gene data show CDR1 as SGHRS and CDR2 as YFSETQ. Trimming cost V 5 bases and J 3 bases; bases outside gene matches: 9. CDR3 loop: CASRTGTGTGYEQYF. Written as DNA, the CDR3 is TGCGCCAGCAGGACCGGGACAGGGACAGGCTACGAGCAGTACTTC.

The CDR3 loop is CASSVEGSGTYEQYF. The CDR3 DNA reads as TGTGCCAGCAGCGTAGAGGGTAGCGGTACCTACGAGCAGTACTTC. J is TRBJ2-7 and V is TRBV9, with D perhaps matching TRBD2 (6 bases). The CDR3 loop spans 15 amino acids. Germline CDR1 and CDR2: SGDLS and YYNGEE. Trimming took 0 bases from V and 2 from J, leaving 12 bases between them.

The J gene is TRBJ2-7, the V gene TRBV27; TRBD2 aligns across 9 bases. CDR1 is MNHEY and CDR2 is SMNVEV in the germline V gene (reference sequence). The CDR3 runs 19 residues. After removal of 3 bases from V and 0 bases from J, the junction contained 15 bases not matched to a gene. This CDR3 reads CASSFLQASGTISSYEQYF. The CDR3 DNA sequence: TGTGCCAGCAGTTTTCTCCAGGCTAGCGGGACGATAAGCTCCTACGAGCAGTACTTC.

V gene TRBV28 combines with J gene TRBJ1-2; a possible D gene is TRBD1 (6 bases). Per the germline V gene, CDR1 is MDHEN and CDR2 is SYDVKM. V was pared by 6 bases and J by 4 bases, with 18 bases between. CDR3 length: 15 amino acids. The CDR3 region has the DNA TGTGCCAGCAGCCCCCCCGAAAGGGGGGGCTATGGCTACACCTTC. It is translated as CASSPPERGGYGYTF.

Here the CDR3 DNA reads TGTGCCAGCAGTCCGCCTCCTCAGGGGGTAGGCCAGCCCCAGCATTTT. Translating it yields CASSPPPQGVGQPQHF. The gene calls are TRBV6-2 or TRBV6-3 and TRBJ1-5; 7 nucleotides agree with TRBD1. Germline V gives CDR1 MNHEY, CDR2 SVGEGT. Germline trimming cut 5 bases from V and 7 bases from J; bases unmatched to any gene: 14. There are 16 residues in the CDR3.